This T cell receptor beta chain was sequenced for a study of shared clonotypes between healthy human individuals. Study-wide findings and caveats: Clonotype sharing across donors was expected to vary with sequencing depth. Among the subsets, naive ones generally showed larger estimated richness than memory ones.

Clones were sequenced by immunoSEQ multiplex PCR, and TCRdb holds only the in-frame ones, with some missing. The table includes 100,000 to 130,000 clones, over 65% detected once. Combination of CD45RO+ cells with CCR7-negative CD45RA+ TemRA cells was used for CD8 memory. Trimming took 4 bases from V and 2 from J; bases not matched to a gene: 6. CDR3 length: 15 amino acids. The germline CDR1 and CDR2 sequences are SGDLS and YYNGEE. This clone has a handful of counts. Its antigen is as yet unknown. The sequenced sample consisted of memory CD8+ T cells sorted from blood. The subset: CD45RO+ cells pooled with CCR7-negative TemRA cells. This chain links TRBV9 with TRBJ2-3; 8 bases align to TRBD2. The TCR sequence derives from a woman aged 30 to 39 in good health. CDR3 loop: CASSLTSGPTDTQYF. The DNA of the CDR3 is TGTGCCAGCAGCCTAACTAGCGGCCCCACAGATACGCAGTATTTT.